The T cell receptor (beta chain) described here comes from a study of T cells in Graves' hyperthyroidism and ophthalmopathy. The CDR3 runs 16 residues. Trimming cost V 0 bases and J 1 base, with 7 bases left between them. Germline V gene lookup returns CDR1 MGHRA and CDR2 YSYEKL. RNA transcripts provided the source from which TCR beta CDR3 regions were amplified. A set of HTBI primers served as the primers for a first-round RT-PCR of the TCR CDR3. TCRdb reprocessed the multiplex PCR reads with MiXCR, giving one entry per CDR3 protein. This sample has 370,000 or so distinct CDR3 sequences, with approximately 12% found just once.

The chain recombines TRBV4-1 with TRBJ1-6; D remains unclear. The clonotype originates from a man aged 25 to 40 with Graves' hyperthyroidism that later progressed to Graves' ophthalmopathy. The sequenced sample was blood. CDR3 nucleotides: TGCGCCAGCAGCCAAGATGGTATTTCCTATAATTCACCCCTCCACTTT. Protein: CASSQDGISYNSPLHF.